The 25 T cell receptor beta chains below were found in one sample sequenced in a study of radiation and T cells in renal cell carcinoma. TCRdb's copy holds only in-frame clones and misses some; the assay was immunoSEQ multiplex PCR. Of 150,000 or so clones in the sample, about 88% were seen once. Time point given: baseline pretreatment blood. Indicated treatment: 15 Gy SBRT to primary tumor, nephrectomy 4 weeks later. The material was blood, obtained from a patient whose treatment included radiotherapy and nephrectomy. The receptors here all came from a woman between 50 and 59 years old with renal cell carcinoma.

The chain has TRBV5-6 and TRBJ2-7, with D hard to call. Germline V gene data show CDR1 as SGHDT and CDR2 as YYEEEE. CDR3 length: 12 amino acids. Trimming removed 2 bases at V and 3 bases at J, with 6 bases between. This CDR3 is CASSLAFYEQYF. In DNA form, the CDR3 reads TGTGCCAGCAGCTTAGCCTTCTACGAGCAGTACTTC.

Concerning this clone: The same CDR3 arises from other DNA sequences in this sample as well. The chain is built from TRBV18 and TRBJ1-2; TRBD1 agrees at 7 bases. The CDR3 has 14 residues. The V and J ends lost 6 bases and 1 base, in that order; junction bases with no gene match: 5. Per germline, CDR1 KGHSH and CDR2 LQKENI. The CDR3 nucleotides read TGTGCCAGCTCGCCCGCAGGGGGTAACTATGGCTACACCTTC. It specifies CASSPAGGNYGYTF.

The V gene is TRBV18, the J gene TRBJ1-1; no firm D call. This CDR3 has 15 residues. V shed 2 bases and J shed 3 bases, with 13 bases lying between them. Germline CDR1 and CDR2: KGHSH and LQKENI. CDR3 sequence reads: CASSPTGSGDTEAFF. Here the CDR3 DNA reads TGTGCCAGCTCACCAACGGGGAGTGGGGACACTGAAGCTTTCTTT.

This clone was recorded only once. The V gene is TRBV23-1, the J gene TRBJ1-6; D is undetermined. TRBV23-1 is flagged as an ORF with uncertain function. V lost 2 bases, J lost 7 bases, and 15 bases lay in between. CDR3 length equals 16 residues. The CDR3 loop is CASSQQALFLNSPLHF. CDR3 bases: TGCGCCAGCAGTCAACAGGCCCTATTTCTAAATTCACCCCTCCACTTT.

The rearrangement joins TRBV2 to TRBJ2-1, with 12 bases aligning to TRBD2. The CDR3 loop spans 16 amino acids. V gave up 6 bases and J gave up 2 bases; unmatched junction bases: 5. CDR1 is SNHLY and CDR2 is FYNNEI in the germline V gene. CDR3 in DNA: TGTGCCAGCAGCGAATCTAGCGGGGGGGCCTACAATGAGCAGTTCTTC. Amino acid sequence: CASSESSGGAYNEQFF.

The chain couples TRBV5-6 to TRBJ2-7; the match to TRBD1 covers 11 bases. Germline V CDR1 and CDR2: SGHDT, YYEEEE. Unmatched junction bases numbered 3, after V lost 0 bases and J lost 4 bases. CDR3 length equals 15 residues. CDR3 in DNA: TGTGCCAGCAGCTTGGCCGGGACAGGGGGATACGAGCAGTACTTC. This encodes CASSLAGTGGYEQYF.

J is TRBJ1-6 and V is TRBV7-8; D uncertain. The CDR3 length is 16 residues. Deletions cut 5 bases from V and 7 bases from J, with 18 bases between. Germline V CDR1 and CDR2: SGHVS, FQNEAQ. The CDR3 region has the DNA TGTGCCAGCAGCCCTAGGAGCCCGGACGGCAATTCACCCCTCCACTTT. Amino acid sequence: CASSPRSPDGNSPLHF.

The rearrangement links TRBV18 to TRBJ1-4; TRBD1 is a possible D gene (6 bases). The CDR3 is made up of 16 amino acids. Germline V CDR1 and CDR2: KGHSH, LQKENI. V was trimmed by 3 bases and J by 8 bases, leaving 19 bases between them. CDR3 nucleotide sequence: TGTGCCAGCTCACCGGGGGGCAGCGGAACGCTGGAAAAACTGTTTTTT. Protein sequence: CASSPGGSGTLEKLFF.

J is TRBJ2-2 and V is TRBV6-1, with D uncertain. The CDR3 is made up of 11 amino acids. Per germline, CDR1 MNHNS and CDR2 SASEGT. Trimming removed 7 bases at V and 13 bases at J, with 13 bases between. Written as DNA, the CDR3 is TGTGCCAGCACTTCGACATTGGGGCTGTTTTTT. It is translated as CASTSTLGLFF.

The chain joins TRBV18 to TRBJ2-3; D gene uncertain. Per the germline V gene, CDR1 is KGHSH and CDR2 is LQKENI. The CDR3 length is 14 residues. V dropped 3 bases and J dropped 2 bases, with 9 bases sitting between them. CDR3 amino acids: CASSPPVVTDTQYF. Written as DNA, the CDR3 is TGTGCCAGCTCACCGCCTGTAGTCACAGATACGCAGTATTTT.

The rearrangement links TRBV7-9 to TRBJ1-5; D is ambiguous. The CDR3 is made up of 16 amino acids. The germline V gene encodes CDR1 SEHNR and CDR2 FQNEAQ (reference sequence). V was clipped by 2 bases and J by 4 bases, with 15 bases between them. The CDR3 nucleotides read TGTGCCAGCAGCTTATCTACCGGAAGTTCAAATCAGCCCCAGCATTTT. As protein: CASSLSTGSSNQPQHF.

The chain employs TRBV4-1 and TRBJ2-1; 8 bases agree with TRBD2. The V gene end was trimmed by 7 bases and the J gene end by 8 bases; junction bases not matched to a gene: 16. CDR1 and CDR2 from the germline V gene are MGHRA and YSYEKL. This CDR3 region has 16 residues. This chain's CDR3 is CASNLLTGGAVDEQFF. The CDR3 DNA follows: TGCGCCAGCAACCTCTTAACGGGGGGGGCAGTGGATGAGCAGTTCTTC.

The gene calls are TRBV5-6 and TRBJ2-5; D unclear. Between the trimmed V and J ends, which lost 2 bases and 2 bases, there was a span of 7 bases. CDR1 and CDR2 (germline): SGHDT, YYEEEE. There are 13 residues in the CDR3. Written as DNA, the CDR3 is TGTGCCAGCAGCTTTTCCAGGCAAGAGACCCAGTACTTC. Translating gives CASSFSRQETQYF. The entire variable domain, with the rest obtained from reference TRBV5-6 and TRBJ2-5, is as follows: DAGVTQSPTHLIKTRGQQVTLRCSPKSGHDTVSWYQQALGQGPQFIFQYYEEEERQRGNFPDRFSGHQFPNYSSELNVNALLLGDSALYLCASSFSRQETQYFGPGTRLLVL.

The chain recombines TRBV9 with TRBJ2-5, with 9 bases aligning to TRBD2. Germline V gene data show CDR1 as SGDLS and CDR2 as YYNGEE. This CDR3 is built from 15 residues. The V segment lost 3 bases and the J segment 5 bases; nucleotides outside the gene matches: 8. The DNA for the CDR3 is TGTGCCAGCAGCGCATCCGGGACTAGCTTTGAGACCCAGTACTTC. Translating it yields CASSASGTSFETQYF.

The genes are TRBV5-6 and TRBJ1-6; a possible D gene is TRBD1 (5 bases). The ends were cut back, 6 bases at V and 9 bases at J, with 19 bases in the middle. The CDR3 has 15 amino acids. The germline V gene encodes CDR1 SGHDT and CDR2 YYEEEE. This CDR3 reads CASTIGTTPSSPLHF. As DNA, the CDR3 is TGTGCCAGCACCATCGGGACGACTCCGTCTTCACCCCTCCACTTT.

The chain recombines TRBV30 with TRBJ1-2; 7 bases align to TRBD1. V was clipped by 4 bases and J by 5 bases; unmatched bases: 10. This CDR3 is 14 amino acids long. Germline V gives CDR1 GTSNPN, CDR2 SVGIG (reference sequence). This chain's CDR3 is CAWTRQGGGYGYTF. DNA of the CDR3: TGTGCCTGGACCAGACAGGGAGGGGGGTATGGCTACACCTTC.

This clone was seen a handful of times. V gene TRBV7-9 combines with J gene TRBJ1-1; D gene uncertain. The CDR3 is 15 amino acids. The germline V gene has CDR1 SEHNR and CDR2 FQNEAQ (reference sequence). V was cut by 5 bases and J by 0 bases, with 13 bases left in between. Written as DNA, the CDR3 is TGTGCCAGCAGCCCTCTTGACACTTTGAACACTGAAGCTTTCTTT. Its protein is CASSPLDTLNTEAFF.

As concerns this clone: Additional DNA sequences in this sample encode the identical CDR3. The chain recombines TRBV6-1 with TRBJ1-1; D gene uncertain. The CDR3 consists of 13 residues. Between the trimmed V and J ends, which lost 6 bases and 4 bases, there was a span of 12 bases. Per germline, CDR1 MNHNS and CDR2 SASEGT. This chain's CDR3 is CASRGRWSTEAFF. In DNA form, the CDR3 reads TGTGCCAGCAGAGGGCGGTGGAGCACTGAAGCTTTCTTT.

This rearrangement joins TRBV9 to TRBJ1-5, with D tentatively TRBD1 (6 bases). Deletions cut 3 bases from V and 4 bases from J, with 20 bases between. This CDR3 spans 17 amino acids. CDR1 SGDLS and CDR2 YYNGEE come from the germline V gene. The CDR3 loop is CASSAGLGGGYNQPQHF. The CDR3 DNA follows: TGTGCCAGCAGCGCAGGACTGGGAGGGGGGTATAATCAGCCCCAGCATTTT.

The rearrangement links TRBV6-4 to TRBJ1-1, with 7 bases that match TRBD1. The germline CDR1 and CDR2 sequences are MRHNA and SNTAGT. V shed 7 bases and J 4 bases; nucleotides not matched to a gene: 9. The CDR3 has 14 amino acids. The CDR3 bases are TGTGCCAGCAAAATCGACAGGGAGAGCACTGAAGCTTTCTTT. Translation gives CASKIDRESTEAFF.

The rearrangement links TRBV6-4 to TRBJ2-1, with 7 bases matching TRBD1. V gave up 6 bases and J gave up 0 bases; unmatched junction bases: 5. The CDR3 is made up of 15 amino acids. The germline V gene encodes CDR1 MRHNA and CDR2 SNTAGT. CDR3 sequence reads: CASRQGHSSYNEQFF. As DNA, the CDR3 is TGTGCCAGCAGACAGGGGCACAGCTCCTACAATGAGCAGTTCTTC.

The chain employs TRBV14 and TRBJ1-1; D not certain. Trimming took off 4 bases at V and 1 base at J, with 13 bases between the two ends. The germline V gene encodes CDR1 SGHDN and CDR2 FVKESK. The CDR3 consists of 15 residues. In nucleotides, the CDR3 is TGTGCCAGCAGCCCCCGGGTTTCAGGGAACACTGAAGCTTTCTTT. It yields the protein CASSPRVSGNTEAFF.

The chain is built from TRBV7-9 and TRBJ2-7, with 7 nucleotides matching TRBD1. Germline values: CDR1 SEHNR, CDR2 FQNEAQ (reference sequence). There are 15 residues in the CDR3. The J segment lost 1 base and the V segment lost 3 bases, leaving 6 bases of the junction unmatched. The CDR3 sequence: CASSLSGTASYEQYF. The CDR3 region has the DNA TGTGCCAGCAGCTTGAGTGGGACAGCTTCCTACGAGCAGTACTTC.

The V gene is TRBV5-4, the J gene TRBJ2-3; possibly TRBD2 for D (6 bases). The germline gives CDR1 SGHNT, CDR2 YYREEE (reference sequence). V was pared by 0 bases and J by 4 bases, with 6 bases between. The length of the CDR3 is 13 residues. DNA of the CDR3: TGTGCCAGCAGCTTGGCGGGGGCAGATACGCAGTATTTT. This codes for CASSLAGADTQYF.

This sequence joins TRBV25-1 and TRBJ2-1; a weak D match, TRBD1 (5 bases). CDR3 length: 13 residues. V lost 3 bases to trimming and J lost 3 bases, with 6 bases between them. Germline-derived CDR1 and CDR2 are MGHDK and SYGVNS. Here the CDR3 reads CASSDRVYNEQFF. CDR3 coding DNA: TGTGCCAGCAGTGACAGGGTCTACAATGAGCAGTTCTTC.